These T cell receptor beta chains were read from a single sample in a study of cytomegalovirus exposure and HLA in healthy donors. The method was immunoSEQ multiplex PCR; TCRdb's version includes in-frame clones alone and lacks a portion of them. The data show 70,000 or so clones, about 90% seen once. The sequenced material came from PBMCs. The receptor set was obtained from a man younger than 30 in good health and CMV-seronegative. Both conserved end residues are part of each CDR3. The order of the fields is V gene, J gene, D gene, clone size, CDR3 DNA, CDR3 protein. A D gene is named only where the DNA matches it firmly. Rows give clone size only sometimes, using once, few, many, or a class for an expanded clone.

>TRBV28|TRBJ2-5|TRBD1|-
TGTGCCAGCAGTCCGCGACAGGGGGAACGACAAGAGACCCAGTACTTC
CASSPRQGERQETQYF
>TRBV30|TRBJ1-5|-|-
TGTGCCTGGAGTAGGCCCCCAGGGTGGGGTCAGCCCCAGCATTTT
CAWSRPPGWGQPQHF
>TRBV6-5|TRBJ1-5|-|-
TGTGCCAGCAGTTACTGGCAGGATCAGCCCCAGCATTTT
CASSYWQDQPQHF
>TRBV29-1|TRBJ1-2|-|-
TGCAGCGTTGTCTCGGGTCACTATGGCTACACCTTC
CSVVSGHYGYTF
>TRBV6-1|TRBJ2-5|TRBD1|-
TGTGCCAGCATCCGCACACAGGGGGCGTGGGAGACCCAGTACTTC
CASIRTQGAWETQYF
>TRBV7-9|TRBJ2-1|-|-
TGTGCCAGCAGCTTACCGGAAACGGGAAAGCAGTTCTTC
CASSLPETGKQFF
>TRBV7-6|TRBJ2-6|-|-
TGTGCCAGCAGCTTAAGGCCGGGATCTGGGGCCAACGTCCTGACTTTC
CASSLRPGSGANVLTF
>TRBV7-9|TRBJ2-4|-|few
TGTGCCAGCAGCGAGGGCAGGACCTTTCCGTACTTC
CASSEGRTFPYF
>TRBV4-3|TRBJ1-2|-|once
TGCGCCAGCAGCCAAGGGGAAGGGAGCTATGGCTACACCTTC
CASSQGEGSYGYTF
>TRBV7-8|TRBJ2-1|TRBD1|once
TGTGCCAGCAGCCCTGGACAGGGGTTTGATGGTGAGCAGTTCTTC
CASSPGQGFDGEQFF
>TRBV28|TRBJ2-3|-|-
TGTGCCAGCAGCCCCCTCTTTGGGGAGGGGGGGGTAGATACGCAGTATTTT
CASSPLFGEGGVDTQYF
>TRBV6-1|TRBJ1-3|-|-
TGTGCCAGCAGTGAAGAGTGGGTTAGGAGCTCTGGAAACACCATATATTTT
CASSEEWVRSSGNTIYF
>TRBV27|TRBJ2-7|TRBD1|-
TGTGCCAGCAGTTTATTCCCCAGGACAGGGGGCTCCTACGAGCAGTACTTC
CASSLFPRTGGSYEQYF
>TRBV7-3|TRBJ2-1|TRBD2|once
TGTGCCAGCAGCCCAGGACTAGCGGGAGTGGGACAGTTCTTC
CASSPGLAGVGQFF
>TRBV7-3|TRBJ2-5|-|-
TGTGCCAGCAGCGCAAACCGGGACTCGGAGACCCAGTACTTC
CASSANRDSETQYF
>TRBV18|TRBJ2-7|-|few
TGTGCCAGCTCACCTCAGGCATGGGGCAACGAGCAGTACTTC
CASSPQAWGNEQYF
>TRBV5-1|TRBJ2-5|TRBD1|-
TGCGCCAGCAGCTTAGGAACAGGGGGAGAGACCCAGTACTTC
CASSLGTGGETQYF
>TRBV7-9|TRBJ2-7|TRBD1|-
TGTGCCAGCAGCTGGACAGGGTTTGAGCAGTACTTC
CASSWTGFEQYF
>TRBV7-9|TRBJ1-1|-|few
TGTGCCAGCAGCACAGGGAGGGACACTGAAGCTTTCTTT
CASSTGRDTEAFF
>TRBV7-8|TRBJ1-2|-|-
TGTGCCAGCAGCTTAGATGAAGCCAGGGAGGCTTATGGCTACACCTTC
CASSLDEAREAYGYTF
>TRBV28|TRBJ2-2|-|-
TGTGCCAGCAGTTCTCAGGGGGGCATTGGCACCGGGGAGCTGTTTTTT
CASSSQGGIGTGELFF
>TRBV6-5|TRBJ2-7|TRBD1|-
TGTGCCAGCAGTTACCCCGGACAGGGGAGGTACGAGCAGTACTTC
CASSYPGQGRYEQYF
>TRBV6-5|TRBJ2-7|TRBD2|once
TGTGCCAGCAGTAAGACTAGCGGCTACGAGCAGTACTTC
CASSKTSGYEQYF
>TRBV19|TRBJ2-3|TRBD1|-
TGTGCCAGTAGTATAGGGGACAGCCCCACAGATACGCAGTATTTT
CASSIGDSPTDTQYF
>TRBV6-4|TRBJ2-2|TRBD2|-
TGTGCCAGCAGTACCACTAGCGGGAGGGGCACCGGGGAGCTGTTTTTT
CASSTTSGRGTGELFF
>TRBV7-6|TRBJ2-7|TRBD2|once
TGTGCCAGCAGCATAGGGGTACGGGAGGACTCCTACGAGCAGTACTTC
CASSIGVREDSYEQYF
>TRBV28|TRBJ1-4|-|-
TGTGCCAGCAGCCGGGAAAAACTGTTTTTT
CASSREKLFF
>TRBV28|TRBJ1-2|TRBD1|-
TGTGCCAGCAGTTCCGGGACAGGGGATAACTATGGCTACACCTTC
CASSSGTGDNYGYTF
>TRBV6-6|TRBJ1-2|TRBD1|once
TGTGCCAGCAGTTACGGACAGGGGTTGGGCTACACCTTC
CASSYGQGLGYTF
>TRBV11-3|TRBJ2-1|-|-
TGTGCCAGCAGCCCCGGTCGGGGCTCCTACAATGAGCAGTTCTTC
CASSPGRGSYNEQFF
>TRBV27|TRBJ1-5|-|-
TGTGCCAGCAGGGGGAGTAGCAATCAGCCCCAGCATTTT
CASRGSSNQPQHF